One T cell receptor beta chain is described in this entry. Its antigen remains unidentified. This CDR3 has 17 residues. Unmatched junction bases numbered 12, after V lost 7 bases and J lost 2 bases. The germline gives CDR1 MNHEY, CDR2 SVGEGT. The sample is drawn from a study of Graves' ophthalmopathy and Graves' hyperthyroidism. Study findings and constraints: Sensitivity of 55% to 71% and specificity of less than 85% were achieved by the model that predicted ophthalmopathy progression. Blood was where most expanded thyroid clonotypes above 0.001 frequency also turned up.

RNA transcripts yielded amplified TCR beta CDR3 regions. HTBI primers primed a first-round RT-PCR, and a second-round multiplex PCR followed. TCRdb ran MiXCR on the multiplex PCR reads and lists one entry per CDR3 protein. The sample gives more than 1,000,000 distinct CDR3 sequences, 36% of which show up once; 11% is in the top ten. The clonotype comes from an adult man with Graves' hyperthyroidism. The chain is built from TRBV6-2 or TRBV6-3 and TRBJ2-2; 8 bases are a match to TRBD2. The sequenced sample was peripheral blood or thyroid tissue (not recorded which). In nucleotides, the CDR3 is TGTGCCAGCACCTCAAAGGGTAGGACTAGCAACACCGGGGAGCTGTTTTTT. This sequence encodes CASTSKGRTSNTGELFF.